This TCR beta chain was retrieved from a study of cytomegalovirus exposure and HLA in healthy donors. Notes on the study in general: Rarity marked most TCR sequences, yet some public TCRs occurred in many donors. In vitro, three CMV-associated chains proved specific for CMV antigens. Reportedly, diagnosis of cytomegalovirus status by the classifier showed high specificity and sensitivity.

The CDR3 has 19 amino acids. From germline, CDR1 is SGHTA and CDR2 FQGTGA. V trimming: 5 bases; J trimming: 2 bases; junction bases outside the gene matches: 14. Using immunoSEQ multiplex PCR, the repertoire was profiled, and TCRdb retains in-frame clones only, with some absent. The sample lists some 130,000 clones; roughly nine tenths were seen once. Only a few counts were recorded for this clone. Its antigen remains unknown. Donors came from a validation cohort of about 110 subjects, distinct from the first 666-subject cohort. This chain connects TRBV7-3 to TRBJ2-6, with TRBD2 matching 8 bases. This sequence was found in a young woman in good health and CMV-seronegative. Sequenced material: PBMCs. CDR3 nucleotides: TGTGCCAGCAGCCCCCTCGGGGGGGCGAGCCTAGCTGGGGCCAACGTCCTGACTTTC. Translated, it gives CASSPLGGASLAGANVLTF.